The source of this T cell receptor (beta chain) is a study of blood T cell repertoires in COVID-19. About the study: There were acute and convalescent COVID-19 samples, and they came from the United States, Italy and Spain.

This clone was detected once. This CDR3 spans 14 amino acids. The V gene's germline CDR1 is SGHNT and CDR2 YYREEE (reference sequence). The V gene lost 2 bases and the J gene lost 5 bases, with 11 bases spanning the gap. In the original processing: Estimation of nucleated cell counts was performed using reference gene primer amplification. Clones were read by immunoSEQ multiplex PCR, and TCRdb kept only the in-frame ones, dropping some. V, J and clone size are those of that table, while D and trimming were read from the DNA. The data contain 45,000 to 50,000 clones, more than 75% of them singletons. V usage is TRBV5-4 and J usage is TRBJ2-1, with D possibly matching TRBD2 (6 bases). Sequencing used peripheral blood. This clonotype was obtained from a woman aged 80 or over with COVID-19, enrolled during active disease. For the CDR3, the DNA is TGTGCCAGCAGCTTTGGGACTGCAAACAATGAGCAGTTCTTC. Translated, it gives CASSFGTANNEQFF.